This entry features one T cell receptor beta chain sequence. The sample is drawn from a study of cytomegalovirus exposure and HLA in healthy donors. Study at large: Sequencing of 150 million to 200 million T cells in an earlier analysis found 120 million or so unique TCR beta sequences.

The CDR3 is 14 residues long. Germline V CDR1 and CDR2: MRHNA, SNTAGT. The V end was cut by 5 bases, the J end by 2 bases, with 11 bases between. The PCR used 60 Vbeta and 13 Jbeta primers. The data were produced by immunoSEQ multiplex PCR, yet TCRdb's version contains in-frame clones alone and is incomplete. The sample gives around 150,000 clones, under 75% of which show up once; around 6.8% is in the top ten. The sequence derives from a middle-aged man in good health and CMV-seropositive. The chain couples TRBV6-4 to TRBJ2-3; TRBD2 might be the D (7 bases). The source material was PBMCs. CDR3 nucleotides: TGTGCCAGCAGTCCGGGGGGCTCCACAGATACGCAGTATTTT. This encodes CASSPGGSTDTQYF.